This paragraph reports one T cell receptor beta chain. This sample includes further DNA sequences coding for the same CDR3. Healthy adults negative for HIV, lacking recent acute infections or vaccinations, served as donors. Those who donated, Caucasian adults without exception, all lived in Nashville, Tennessee. CD45RA+ naive and CD45RA-negative memory subsets were separated from CD4+ cells. CDR3 size: 11 residues. CDR1 KGHSH and CDR2 LQKENI come from the germline V gene. Trimming removed 3 bases from V and 7 bases from J, with 7 bases in between. Generated by immunoSEQ multiplex PCR, the TCRdb table keeps only in-frame clones and is missing some. The sample includes 2 million to 2.5 million clones, about 95% seen only once; the top ten take roughly 0.13%. The data were taken from a study of shared clonotypes between healthy human individuals. At the level of the study: Researchers assigned three CD4 naive, three CD4 memory, two CD8 naive and one CD8 memory plate to each donor.

The sample was naive CD4+ T cells sorted from blood. Subset given: CD45RA+ positively selected. The origin of this receptor is a man aged 18 to 29 in good health. The V gene is TRBV18, the J gene TRBJ2-7; D is ambiguous. Here the CDR3 DNA reads TGTGCCAGCTCACCTCAGGAGGAGCAGTACTTC. Amino acids: CASSPQEEQYF.